This passage covers 8 T cell receptor beta chains from one sample sequenced in a study of T cell repertoires in cytomegalovirus infection. One entry per CDR3 protein, called by TCRdb with MiXCR from the reads. This table has 400,000 or so distinct CDR3 sequences, 31% appearing once. The sequenced sample consisted of PBMCs. These receptors originate from a human donor in good health (CMV status not recorded). Some clones in this sample may be carry-over from other donors' samples.

The rearrangement links TRBV23-1 to TRBJ2-1; D tentatively fits TRBD1 or TRBD2 (7 bases each). TRBV23-1 is an open reading frame, and its role is uncertain. The CDR3 covers 15 residues. Deletions cut 6 bases from V and 4 bases from J, with 16 bases between. CDR3 amino acids: CASRPGGDRYNEQFF. DNA of the CDR3: TGCGCCAGCAGACCAGGGGGGGACAGATACAATGAGCAGTTCTTC.

This clonotype was observed a handful of times. CDR3 sequence: CASTAGRVGTEAFF. Here the CDR3 DNA reads TGTGCCAGCACAGCGGGAAGGGTTGGCACTGAAGCTTTCTTT. The V call is TRBV6-2 or TRBV6-3, the J call TRBJ1-1; no firm D call. Trimming left V 7 bases short and J 4 bases short, with 16 bases between. CDR3 length equals 14 residues. The germline CDR1 and CDR2 sequences are MNHEY and SVGEGT.

J is TRBJ2-7 and V is TRBV5-1; 13 nucleotides match TRBD2. The CDR3 is 15 residues long. Trimming removed 3 bases from V and 7 bases from J; junction bases left unmatched: 7. Germline V gene sequence: CDR1 SGHRS, CDR2 YFSETQ. This chain's CDR3 is CASSSTSGGAREQYF. For the CDR3, the DNA is TGCGCCAGCAGCTCTACTAGCGGGGGGGCTCGGGAGCAGTACTTC.

This clonotype has a single count. The CDR3 does not end in the conserved phenylalanine or tryptophan, so this is likely a read error. CDR3 sequence reads: CASSYNRGGGYEQYL. The CDR3 nucleotides read TGTGCCAGCAGCTATAACAGGGGAGGTGGCTACGAGCAGTACTTA. The chain uses TRBV2 and TRBJ2-7, with D possibly matching TRBD1 (7 bases). CDR3 length: 15 residues. The germline V and J ends were trimmed by 6 bases and 3 bases, with 18 bases remaining between them. From germline, CDR1 is SNHLY and CDR2 FYNNEI.

As to this clonotype: This could be a read error, since a much larger clone is one nucleotide away. J is TRBJ2-7 and V is TRBV7-6, with D perhaps matching TRBD1 (7 bases). There are 14 residues in the CDR3. In germline, CDR1 is SGHVS, CDR2 FNYEAQ. CDR3 bases: TGTGCCAGCAGCTTACTTCAGGGGGGAGACGAGCTGTACTTC. This sequence encodes CASSLLQGGDELYF.

The sample holds a few counts of this clonotype. The chain joins TRBV12-3 or TRBV12-4 to TRBJ2-3; TRBD2 matches 8 bases. V shed 8 bases, J shed 1 base, and the junction held 5 bases outside the gene matches. The CDR3 totals 14 residues. The CDR3 sequence: CASSRGGGTDTQYF. The CDR3 bases are TGTGCCAGCTCCCGGGGGGGGGGCACAGATACGCAGTATTTT.

This clonotype was counted only a few times. V gene TRBV23-1 combines with J gene TRBJ1-1, with D unresolved. TRBV23-1 counts as an open reading frame of uncertain function. V shed 0 bases and J shed 3 bases, with 8 bases lying between them. This CDR3 is 14 amino acids long. The DNA of the CDR3 is TGCGCCAGCAGTCAATCGCGCTGGGACACTGAAGCTTTCTTT. It translates to CASSQSRWDTEAFF.

The table lists this clonotype with a few counts. The rearrangement uses TRBV7-6 and TRBJ2-7; 7 bases fit TRBD1. CDR1 is SGHVS and CDR2 is FNYEAQ in the germline V gene. Germline trimming cut 5 bases from V and 0 bases from J; bases unmatched to any gene: 4. The CDR3 has 14 amino acids. In nucleotides, the CDR3 is TGTGCCAGCAGCCGCGACAGGGTCTCCTACGAGCAGTACTTC. Translating gives CASSRDRVSYEQYF.